The sequence of this T cell receptor (beta chain) was determined in a study of blood T cells in healthy people across ages. As for the study in general: In model experiments, template switching was able to capture about one barcoded beta molecule for every two T cells that were present.

The germline V gene encodes CDR1 MNHEY and CDR2 SMNVEV (reference sequence). Trimming at V came to 5 bases and at J to 4 bases, leaving 6 bases not matched to a gene. The CDR3 spans 15 residues. Donors ranged from 6 to 90 years old and were healthy Caucasians in Russia. Each donor had roughly 10 milliliters of peripheral blood drawn. Combining a sample-barcoded 5' primer with a J-beta primer mix, a second PCR ran for about 7 to 11 cycles. With 12 random nucleotides, a template-switch adaptor tagged each individual cDNA molecule. TCRdb re-called the 5' RACE reads with MiXCR, one entry per CDR3 protein. The table shows fewer than 900,000 distinct CDR3 sequences, with roughly 45% occurring only once.

The chain carries TRBV27 and TRBJ2-4; TRBD2 matches at 9 bases. The TCR comes from a woman aged 55 to 70 in good health. Source material: blood. This CDR3 is CASSPLTSGKNIQYF. CDR3 DNA: TGTGCCAGCAGTCCACTGACTAGCGGTAAAAACATTCAGTACTTC.